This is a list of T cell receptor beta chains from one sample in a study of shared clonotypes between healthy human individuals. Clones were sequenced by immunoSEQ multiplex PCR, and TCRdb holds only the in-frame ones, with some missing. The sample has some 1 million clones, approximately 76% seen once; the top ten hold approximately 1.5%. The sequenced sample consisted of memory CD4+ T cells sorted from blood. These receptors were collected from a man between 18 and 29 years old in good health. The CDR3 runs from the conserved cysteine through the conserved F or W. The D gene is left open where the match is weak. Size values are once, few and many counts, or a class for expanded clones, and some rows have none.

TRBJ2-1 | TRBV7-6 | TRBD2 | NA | TGTGCCAGCAGCGGTAGCGGGAGGGCCGGTAATGAGCAGTTCTTC | CASSGSGRAGNEQFF
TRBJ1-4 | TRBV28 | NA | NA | TGTGCCAGCGCGGCCAGTCTAAATGAAAAACTGTTTTTT | CASAASLNEKLFF
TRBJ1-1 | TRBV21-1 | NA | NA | TGTGCCAGCAGCAACAAACAGGAGAACACTGAAGCTTTCTTT | CASSNKQENTEAFF
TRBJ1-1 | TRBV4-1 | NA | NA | TGCGCCAGCAGCCAACAATGGGGAAATGAAGCTTTCTTT | CASSQQWGNEAFF
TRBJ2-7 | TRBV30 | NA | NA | TGTGCCTGGAGTGTAGGGGGAATCCCTTACGAGCAGTACTTC | CAWSVGGIPYEQYF
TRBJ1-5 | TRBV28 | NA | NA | TGTGCCAGCAGTTCCCCCGGGGCTGAGGGGGGCAATCAGCCCCAGCATTTT | CASSSPGAEGGNQPQHF
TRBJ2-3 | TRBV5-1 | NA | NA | TGCGCCAGCAGCTTGGGTCGTAGGGAGCCAGATACGCAGTATTTT | CASSLGRREPDTQYF
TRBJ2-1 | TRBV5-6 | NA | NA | TGTGCCAGCAGGGCAGGGACCGCTGAGCAGTTCTTC | CASRAGTAEQFF
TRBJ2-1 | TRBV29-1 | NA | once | TGCAGCGCCCCGATACCGGGACTGCCCAATGAGCAGTTCTTC | CSAPIPGLPNEQFF
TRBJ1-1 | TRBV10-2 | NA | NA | TGCGCCAGCAGTGATCCCCAGGTTATGAACACTGAAGCTTTCTTT | CASSDPQVMNTEAFF
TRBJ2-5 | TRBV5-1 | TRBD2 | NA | TGCGCCAGCACCCCGGGGCGACTAGCGGGGAATGGGGTCCAAGAGACCCAGTACTTC | CASTPGRLAGNGVQETQYF
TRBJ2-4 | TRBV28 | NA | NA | TGTGCCAGCAGTTCTTGGGGAGCCAAAAACATTCAGTACTTC | CASSSWGAKNIQYF
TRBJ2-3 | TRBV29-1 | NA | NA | TGCAGCGTTGTGCTACCCCTCATGGGAGATACGCAGTATTTT | CSVVLPLMGDTQYF
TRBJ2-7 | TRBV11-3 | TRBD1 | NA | TGTGCCAGCAGCTTTCTTGGGACAGGGGACCACGAGCAGTACTTC | CASSFLGTGDHEQYF
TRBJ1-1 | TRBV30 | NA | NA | TGTGCCTGGAGGGTCAGGGCGATCGGCACTGAAGCTTTCTTT | CAWRVRAIGTEAFF
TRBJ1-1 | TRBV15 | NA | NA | TGTGCCACCAGCAGAGACAGGGCATCGAACACTGAAGCTTTCTTT | CATSRDRASNTEAFF